Each of the 23 T cell receptor beta chains below was sequenced from the same sample in a study of cytomegalovirus exposure and HLA in healthy donors. A multiplex PCR was run with 60 Vbeta primers and 13 Jbeta primers. Assay: immunoSEQ multiplex PCR; the TCRdb copy retains only in-frame clones and omits some. Its table records about 200,000 clones. The sample consisted of PBMCs. These receptors were collected from a boy aged 10-17 years in good health and CMV-seronegative.

The chain employs TRBV5-4 and TRBJ2-7; possibly TRBD2 for D (5 bases). Germline V gene sequence: CDR1 SGHNT, CDR2 YYREEE (reference sequence). With 1 base removed from V and 6 bases from J, the gap between germline ends came to 8 bases. The CDR3 contains 12 residues. This chain's CDR3 is CASSLIAGEQYF. The CDR3 coding sequence is TGTGCCAGCAGCTTGATTGCGGGCGAGCAGTACTTC.

The V and J genes are TRBV30 and TRBJ1-1, with D uncertain. The CDR3 covers 12 residues. Trimming took 2 bases from V and 3 from J, leaving 7 bases between them. The germline CDR1 and CDR2 sequences are GTSNPN and SVGIG (reference sequence). CDR3 DNA sequence: TGTGCCTGGAGTATGGAGCACACTGAAGCTTTCTTT. This sequence encodes CAWSMEHTEAFF.

In the case of this clone: The same CDR3 arises from other DNA sequences in this sample as well. The V gene is TRBV28, the J gene TRBJ2-7, with 8 bases that match TRBD1. V shed 5 bases, J shed 6 bases, and the junction held 9 bases outside the gene matches. The CDR3 covers 14 residues. Per germline, CDR1 MDHEN and CDR2 SYDVKM. CDR3 region: CASSPTQGAPEQYF. The CDR3 region has the DNA TGTGCCAGCAGTCCGACCCAGGGGGCCCCCGAGCAGTACTTC. Using reference TRBV28 and TRBJ2-7 for the parts outside the CDR3, the full variable domain is DVKVTQSSRYLVKRTGEKVFLECVQDMDHENMFWYRQDPGLGLRLIYFSYDVKMKEKGDIPEGYSVSREKKERFSLILESASTNQTSMYLCASSPTQGAPEQYFGPGTRLTVT.

The chain links TRBV15 to TRBJ1-1, with TRBD1 identical over 8 bases. The CDR3 is made up of 15 amino acids. CDR1 is LNHNV and CDR2 is YYDKDF in the germline V gene (reference sequence). The V and J ends lost 0 bases and 1 base, in that order; junction bases with no gene match: 1. Here the CDR3 DNA reads TGTGCCACCAGCAGAGACGGGACAGGGAACACTGAAGCTTTCTTT. It yields the protein CATSRDGTGNTEAFF.

The J gene is TRBJ2-5, the V gene TRBV4-1, with no clear D. The CDR3 spans 15 residues. Trimming left V 1 base short and J 4 bases short, with 13 bases between. The V gene's germline CDR1 is MGHRA and CDR2 YSYEKL. The CDR3 reads CASSQAVSSGETQYF. As DNA, the CDR3 is TGCGCCAGCAGCCAAGCGGTATCTTCCGGAGAGACCCAGTACTTC.

This chain uses TRBV7-9 with TRBJ2-3, with TRBD2 matching 7 bases. The CDR3 runs to 17 residues. The J segment lost 0 bases and the V segment lost 4 bases, leaving 10 bases of the junction unmatched. CDR1 is SEHNR, CDR2 FQNEAQ, per germline (reference sequence). CDR3 sequence (DNA): TGTGCCAGCAGCTGGGGGGTTGGCGGGGGTAGCACAGATACGCAGTATTTT. It translates to CASSWGVGGGSTDTQYF.

The chain carries TRBV15 and TRBJ1-4; 11 nucleotides match TRBD1. After removal of 5 bases from V and 7 bases from J, the junction contained 6 bases not matched to a gene. This CDR3 region has 15 residues. From germline, CDR1 is LNHNV and CDR2 YYDKDF (reference sequence). The chain's CDR3 is CATSQYGTGGEKLFF. The CDR3 DNA follows: TGTGCCACCAGCCAATACGGGACAGGGGGTGAAAAACTGTTTTTT.

The chain's CDR3 is CASSRIGKKHF. CDR3 in DNA: TGTGCCAGCAGTCGGATCGGGAAGAAGCATTTT. This chain connects TRBV2 to TRBJ1-5; D is undetermined. The V end lost 5 bases, the J end lost 14 bases, and 13 bases lay between the germline ends. This CDR3 region has 11 residues. CDR1 is SNHLY, CDR2 FYNNEI, per germline.

The chain carries TRBV28 and TRBJ1-6, with 8 nucleotides matching TRBD1. V shed 6 bases and J 6 bases; nucleotides not matched to a gene: 7. There are 15 residues in the CDR3. Germline V CDR1 and CDR2: MDHEN, SYDVKM. DNA of the CDR3: TGTGCCAGCAGACCCCGGACAGGGACTAATTCACCCCTCCACTTT. It is translated as CASRPRTGTNSPLHF. The variable domain in full, with the rest retrieved from reference TRBV28 and TRBJ1-6, is DVKVTQSSRYLVKRTGEKVFLECVQDMDHENMFWYRQDPGLGLRLIYFSYDVKMKEKGDIPEGYSVSREKKERFSLILESASTNQTSMYLCASRPRTGTNSPLHFGNGTRLTVT.

The chain couples TRBV14 to TRBJ1-6, with D unresolved. Germline-derived CDR1 and CDR2 are SGHDN and FVKESK. V dropped 5 bases and J dropped 9 bases, with 17 bases sitting between them. CDR3 size: 15 residues. This CDR3 is CASSRAGGNSSPLHF. CDR3 nucleotide sequence: TGTGCCAGCAGCAGAGCGGGTGGCAACAGTTCACCCCTCCACTTT.

CDR3 coding DNA: TGTGCCAGTAACTTCAACGGGACTAAGATCTACGAGCAGTACTTC. Its translation is CASNFNGTKIYEQYF. The rearrangement joins TRBV7-8 to TRBJ2-7; 7 bases are shared with TRBD2. The CDR3 sequence is 15 residues long. From germline, CDR1 is SGHVS and CDR2 FQNEAQ. J was trimmed by 3 bases and V by 9 bases; bases with no gene match: 14.

V and J are TRBV7-9 and TRBJ1-1; D gene ambiguous. The CDR3 contains 11 residues. Germline assignment: CDR1 SEHNR and CDR2 FQNEAQ (reference sequence). DNA of the CDR3: TGTGTCCCGGGGAAGGGCACTGAAGCTTTCTTT. It translates to CVPGKGTEAFF.

The V and J genes are TRBV6-5 and TRBJ1-2; D unresolved. Germline V gene sequence: CDR1 MNHEY, CDR2 SVGAGI. Trimming cost V 7 bases and J 2 bases, with 11 bases left between them. This CDR3 region has 13 residues. CDR3 DNA: TGTGCCAGCATCGACCCCAGGAACTATGGCTACACCTTC. This gives the protein CASIDPRNYGYTF.

The rearrangement joins TRBV5-8 to TRBJ1-1; 10 positions agree with TRBD1. Germline V gives CDR1 SGHTS, CDR2 YDEGEE. The CDR3 totals 15 residues. V was pared by 4 bases and J by 5 bases, with 8 bases of the junction left unmatched. CDR3 nucleotide sequence: TGTGCCAGCAGCGGGAGGGGACAGGGGAGAACTGAAGCTTTCTTT. Its translation is CASSGRGQGRTEAFF.

V gene TRBV7-9 combines with J gene TRBJ1-6, with D perhaps matching TRBD1 (6 bases). Germline V CDR1 and CDR2: SEHNR, FQNEAQ (reference sequence). This CDR3 is built from 15 residues. The V gene lost 7 bases and the J gene lost 7 bases, with 17 bases spanning the gap. The CDR3 loop is CASTSTGQPNSPLHF. Written as DNA, the CDR3 is TGTGCCAGCACCAGCACAGGACAGCCAAATTCACCCCTCCACTTT.

This chain uses TRBV28 with TRBJ2-7, with 8 positions matching TRBD2. V shed 6 bases, J shed 2 bases, and the junction held 6 bases outside the gene matches. This CDR3 has 14 amino acids. Germline V gene sequence: CDR1 MDHEN, CDR2 SYDVKM. CDR3 nucleotide sequence: TGTGCCAGCAGCCCAAACGGGGGGGCCTACGAGCAGTACTTC. Protein: CASSPNGGAYEQYF.

This chain connects TRBV29-1 to TRBJ2-5, with D tentatively TRBD1 (5 bases). This CDR3 is 14 amino acids long. Germline V gene lookup returns CDR1 SQVTM and CDR2 ANQGSEA. V was cut by 7 bases and J by 0 bases, with 15 bases left in between. CDR3 protein: CSAETELNQETQYF. The CDR3 DNA is TGCAGCGCCGAGACAGAGCTGAACCAAGAGACCCAGTACTTC.

This chain joins TRBV5-1 and TRBJ2-3, with 9 positions matching TRBD2. Germline V gene lookup returns CDR1 SGHRS and CDR2 YFSETQ. J was trimmed by 5 bases and V by 4 bases; bases with no gene match: 14. The length of the CDR3 is 17 residues. The CDR3 DNA follows: TGCGCCAGCAGCCCGACCTTCGGGGCGGGGGGGAAAGATACGCAGTATTTT. Amino acids: CASSPTFGAGGKDTQYF.

This sequence joins TRBV10-3 and TRBJ2-1; the match to TRBD2 covers 8 bases. Trimming removed 4 bases from V and 7 bases from J; junction bases left unmatched: 9. Germline V gene lookup returns CDR1 ENHRY and CDR2 SYGVKD. The CDR3 has 15 amino acids. CDR3 DNA sequence: TGTGCCATCAGTGGGGGGGATCAGCGGGGGAATGAGCAGTTCTTC. This codes for CAISGGDQRGNEQFF.

A remark on this clone: The sample contains more than one DNA sequence encoding this CDR3. This chain joins TRBV7-9 and TRBJ2-7; 8 bases map to TRBD1. The V gene's germline CDR1 is SEHNR and CDR2 FQNEAQ (reference sequence). V shed 5 bases and J 3 bases; nucleotides not matched to a gene: 9. The CDR3 is 15 amino acids. Here the CDR3 reads CASSGGQEEGYEQYF. The CDR3 nucleotides are TGTGCCAGCAGCGGGGGACAGGAGGAGGGCTACGAGCAGTACTTC. Variable domain in full (rest from reference TRBV7-9 and TRBJ2-7): DTGVSQNPRHKITKRGQNVTFRCDPISEHNRLYWYRQTLGQGPEFLTYFQNEAQLEKSRLLSDRFSAERPKGSFSTLEIQRTEQGDSAMYLCASSGGQEEGYEQYFGPGTRLTVT.

CDR3 in DNA: TGTGCCAGCAGCGGTAGTTATAATTCACCCCTCCACTTT. It is translated as CASSGSYNSPLHF. V and J are TRBV9 and TRBJ1-6; D unresolved. This CDR3 contains 13 residues. CDR1 SGDLS and CDR2 YYNGEE come from the germline V gene. V lost 3 bases, J lost 4 bases, and 5 bases lay in between.

The chain has TRBV5-4 and TRBJ2-1; the D gene is possibly TRBD1 (6 bases). The CDR3 spans 15 residues. CDR1 SGHNT and CDR2 YYREEE come from the germline V gene (reference sequence). The ends were cut back, 5 bases at V and 0 bases at J, with 12 bases in the middle. The CDR3 reads CASRIQGSSYNEQFF. The CDR3 DNA reads TGTGCCAGCAGGATCCAGGGGAGCTCCTACAATGAGCAGTTCTTC.

Note on this clone: Other DNA sequences in the same sample also yield this CDR3. The chain is built from TRBV9 and TRBJ2-2; 10 positions agree with TRBD1. Germline loops: CDR1 SGDLS, CDR2 YYNGEE. This CDR3 comprises 16 residues. The trim removed 4 bases at V and 4 bases at J, leaving 7 bases unmatched. CDR3 in amino acids: CASSPRQGASTGELFF. The CDR3 region has the DNA TGTGCCAGCAGCCCTCGACAGGGGGCGAGCACCGGGGAGCTGTTTTTT.